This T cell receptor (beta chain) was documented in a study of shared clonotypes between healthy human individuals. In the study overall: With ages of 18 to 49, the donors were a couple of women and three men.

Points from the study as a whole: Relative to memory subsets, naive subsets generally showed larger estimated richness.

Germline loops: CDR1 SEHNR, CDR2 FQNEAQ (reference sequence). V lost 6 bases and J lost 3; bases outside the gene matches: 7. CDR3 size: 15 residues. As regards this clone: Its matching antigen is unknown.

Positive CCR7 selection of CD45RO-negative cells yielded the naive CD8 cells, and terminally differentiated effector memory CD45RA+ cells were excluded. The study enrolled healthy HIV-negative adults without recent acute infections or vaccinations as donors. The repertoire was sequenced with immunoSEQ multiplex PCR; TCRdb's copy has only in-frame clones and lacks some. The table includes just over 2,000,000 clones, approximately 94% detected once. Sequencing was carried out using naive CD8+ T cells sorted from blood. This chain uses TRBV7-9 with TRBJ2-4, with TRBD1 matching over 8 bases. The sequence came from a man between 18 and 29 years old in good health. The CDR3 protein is CASRPGQEGKNIQYF. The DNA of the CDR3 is TGTGCCAGCAGGCCGGGACAGGAGGGCAAAAACATTCAGTACTTC.